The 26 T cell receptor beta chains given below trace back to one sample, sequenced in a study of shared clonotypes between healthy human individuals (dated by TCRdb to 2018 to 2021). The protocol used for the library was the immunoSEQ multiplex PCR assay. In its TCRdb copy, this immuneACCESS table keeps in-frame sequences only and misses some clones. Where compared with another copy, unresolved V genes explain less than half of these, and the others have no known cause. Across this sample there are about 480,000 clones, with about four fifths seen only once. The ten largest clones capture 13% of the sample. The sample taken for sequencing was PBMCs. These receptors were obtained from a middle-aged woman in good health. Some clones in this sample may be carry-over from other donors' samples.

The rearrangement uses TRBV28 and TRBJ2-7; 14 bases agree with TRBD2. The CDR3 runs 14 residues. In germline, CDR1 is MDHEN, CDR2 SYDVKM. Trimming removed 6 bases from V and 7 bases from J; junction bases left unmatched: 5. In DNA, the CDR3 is TGTGCCAGCAGACCGGGACTAGCGGGAGTTGAGCAGTACTTC. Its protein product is CASRPGLAGVEQYF.

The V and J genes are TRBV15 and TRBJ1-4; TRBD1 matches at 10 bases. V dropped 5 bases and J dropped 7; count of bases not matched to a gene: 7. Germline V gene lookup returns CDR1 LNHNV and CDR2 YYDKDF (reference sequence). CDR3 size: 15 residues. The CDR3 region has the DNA TGTGCCACCAGCTTGGACAGGGGGGGTCTTGAAAAACTGTTTTTT. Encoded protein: CATSLDRGGLEKLFF.

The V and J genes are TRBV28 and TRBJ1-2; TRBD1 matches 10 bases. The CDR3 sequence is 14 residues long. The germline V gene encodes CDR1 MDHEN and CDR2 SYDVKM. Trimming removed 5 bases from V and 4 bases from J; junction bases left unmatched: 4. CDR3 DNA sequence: TGTGCCAGCAGTCGACAGGGGGCGGGCTATGGCTACACCTTC. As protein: CASSRQGAGYGYTF.

The CDR3 sequence is CASSPLTSGNSGEQYF. DNA of the CDR3: TGTGCCAGCTCACCTTTGACTAGCGGGAACTCCGGCGAGCAGTACTTC. The chain combines TRBV18 with TRBJ2-7; 11 positions match TRBD2. V shed 3 bases and J 6 bases; nucleotides not matched to a gene: 10. Germline assignment: CDR1 KGHSH and CDR2 LQKENI. This CDR3 has 16 amino acids.

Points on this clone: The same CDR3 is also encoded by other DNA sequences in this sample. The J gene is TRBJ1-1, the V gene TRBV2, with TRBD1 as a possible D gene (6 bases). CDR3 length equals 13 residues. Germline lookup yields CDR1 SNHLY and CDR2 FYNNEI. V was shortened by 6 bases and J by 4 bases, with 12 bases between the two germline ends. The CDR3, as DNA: TGTGCCAGCAGACTACAGGGTGGCACTGAAGCTTTCTTT. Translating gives CASRLQGGTEAFF.

The CDR3 DNA sequence: TGTGCCACCGAGGGGCAGGGTAGCAATCAGCCCCAGCATTTT. Amino acid sequence: CATEGQGSNQPQHF. The chain couples TRBV19 to TRBJ1-5; tentatively, D is TRBD1 (5 bases). The germline V and J ends were trimmed by 10 bases and 0 bases, with 13 bases remaining between them. This CDR3 region has 14 residues. Germline V gene sequence: CDR1 LNHDA, CDR2 SQIVND (reference sequence).

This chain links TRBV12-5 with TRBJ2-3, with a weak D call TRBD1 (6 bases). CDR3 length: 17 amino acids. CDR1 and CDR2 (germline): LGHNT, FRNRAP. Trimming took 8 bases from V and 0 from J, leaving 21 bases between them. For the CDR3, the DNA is TGTGCTAGTAGCCGACCCCAGGGGTTTGGTAGCACAGATACGCAGTATTTT. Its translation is CASSRPQGFGSTDTQYF.

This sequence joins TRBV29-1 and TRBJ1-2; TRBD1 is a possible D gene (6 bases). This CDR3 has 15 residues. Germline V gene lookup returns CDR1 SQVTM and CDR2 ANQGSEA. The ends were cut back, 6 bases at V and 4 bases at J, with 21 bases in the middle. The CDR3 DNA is TGCAGCGTGCAGGGGCATCAGCTTATGGGCTATGGCTACACCTTC. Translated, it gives CSVQGHQLMGYGYTF.

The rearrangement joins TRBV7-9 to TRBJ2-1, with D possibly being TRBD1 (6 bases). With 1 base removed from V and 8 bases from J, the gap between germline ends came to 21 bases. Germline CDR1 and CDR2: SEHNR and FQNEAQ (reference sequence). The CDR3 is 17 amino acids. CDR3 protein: CASSLGEEARGRDEQFF. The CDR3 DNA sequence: TGTGCCAGCAGCTTAGGAGAGGAGGCCAGGGGCCGGGATGAGCAGTTCTTC.

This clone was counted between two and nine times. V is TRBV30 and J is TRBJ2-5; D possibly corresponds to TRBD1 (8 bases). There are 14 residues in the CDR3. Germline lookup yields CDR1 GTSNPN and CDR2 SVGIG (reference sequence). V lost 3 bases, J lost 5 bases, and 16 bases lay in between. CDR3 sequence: CAWSANRGGETQYF. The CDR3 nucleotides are TGTGCCTGGAGCGCAAACAGGGGGGGGGAGACCCAGTACTTC.

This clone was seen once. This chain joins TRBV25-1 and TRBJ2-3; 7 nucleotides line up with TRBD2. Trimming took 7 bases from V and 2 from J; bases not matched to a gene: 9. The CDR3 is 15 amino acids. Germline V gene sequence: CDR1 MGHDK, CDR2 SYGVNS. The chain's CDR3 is CASKPPGLYTDTQYF. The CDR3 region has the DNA TGTGCCAGCAAACCTCCGGGACTATACACAGATACGCAGTATTTT.

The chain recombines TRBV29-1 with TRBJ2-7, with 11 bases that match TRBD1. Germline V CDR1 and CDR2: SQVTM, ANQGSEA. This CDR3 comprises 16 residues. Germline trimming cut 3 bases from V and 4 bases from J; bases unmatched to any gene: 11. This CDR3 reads CSVEGVVGQGEYEQYF. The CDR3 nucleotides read TGCAGCGTTGAGGGGGTCGTGGGACAGGGGGAATACGAGCAGTACTTC.

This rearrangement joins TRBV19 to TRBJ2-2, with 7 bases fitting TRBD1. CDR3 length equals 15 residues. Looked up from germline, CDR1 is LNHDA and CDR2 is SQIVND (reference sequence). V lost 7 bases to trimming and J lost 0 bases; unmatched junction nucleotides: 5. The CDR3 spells CASKTQGTNTGELFF. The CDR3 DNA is TGTGCCAGTAAGACACAGGGGACGAACACCGGGGAGCTGTTTTTT.

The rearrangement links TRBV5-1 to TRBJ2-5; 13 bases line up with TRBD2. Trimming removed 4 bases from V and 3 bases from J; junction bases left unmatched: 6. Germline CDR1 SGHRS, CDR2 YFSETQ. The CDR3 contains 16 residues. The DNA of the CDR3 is TGCGCCAGCAGCAGTGGGACTAGCGGGAACGAAGAGACCCAGTACTTC. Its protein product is CASSSGTSGNEETQYF.

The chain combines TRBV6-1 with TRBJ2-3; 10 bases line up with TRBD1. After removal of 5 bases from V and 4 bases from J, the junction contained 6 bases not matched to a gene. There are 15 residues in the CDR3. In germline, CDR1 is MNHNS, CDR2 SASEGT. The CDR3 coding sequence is TGTGCCAGCAGTCCGACAGGGGGCAGGTCAGATACGCAGTATTTT. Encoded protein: CASSPTGGRSDTQYF.

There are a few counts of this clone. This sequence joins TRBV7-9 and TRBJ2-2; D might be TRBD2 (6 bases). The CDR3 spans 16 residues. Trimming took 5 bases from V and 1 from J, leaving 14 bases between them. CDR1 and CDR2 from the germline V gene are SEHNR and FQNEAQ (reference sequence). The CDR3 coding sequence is TGTGCCAGCAGCGCGCCGGGACTCGTGAACACCGGGGAGCTGTTTTTT. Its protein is CASSAPGLVNTGELFF.

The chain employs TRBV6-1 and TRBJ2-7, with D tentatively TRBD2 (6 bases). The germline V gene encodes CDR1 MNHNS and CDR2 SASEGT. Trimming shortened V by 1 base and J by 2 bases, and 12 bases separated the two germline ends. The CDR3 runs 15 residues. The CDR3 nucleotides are TGTGCCAGCAGTGAAGGGGTAGCGGACACCTACGAGCAGTACTTC. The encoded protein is CASSEGVADTYEQYF.

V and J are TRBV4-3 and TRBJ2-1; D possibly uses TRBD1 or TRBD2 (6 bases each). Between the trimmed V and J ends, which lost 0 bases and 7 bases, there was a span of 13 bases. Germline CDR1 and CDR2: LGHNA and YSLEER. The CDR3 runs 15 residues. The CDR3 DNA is TGCGCCAGCAGCCAAGAGGCAGGGGACTCGAATGAGCAGTTCTTC. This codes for CASSQEAGDSNEQFF.

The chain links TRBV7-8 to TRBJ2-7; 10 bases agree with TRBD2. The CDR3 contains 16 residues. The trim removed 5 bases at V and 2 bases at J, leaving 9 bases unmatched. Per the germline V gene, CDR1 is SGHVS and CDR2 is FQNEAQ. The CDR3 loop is CASSPTGLASAYEQYF. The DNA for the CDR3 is TGTGCCAGCAGCCCCACGGGACTAGCGAGTGCCTACGAGCAGTACTTC.

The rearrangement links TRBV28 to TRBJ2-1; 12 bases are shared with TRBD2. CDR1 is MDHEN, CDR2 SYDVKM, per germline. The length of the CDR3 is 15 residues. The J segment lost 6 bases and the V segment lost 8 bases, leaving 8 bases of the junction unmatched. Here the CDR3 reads CASGGLAGTGNEQFF. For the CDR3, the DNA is TGTGCCAGCGGCGGACTAGCGGGGACTGGCAATGAGCAGTTCTTC.

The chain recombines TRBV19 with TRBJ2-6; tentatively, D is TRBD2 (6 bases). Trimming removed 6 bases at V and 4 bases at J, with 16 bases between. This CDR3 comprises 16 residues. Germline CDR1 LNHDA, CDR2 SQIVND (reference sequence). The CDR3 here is CASSRLGVRGANVLTF. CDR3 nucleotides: TGTGCCAGTAGCCGACTAGGGGTTCGCGGGGCCAACGTCCTGACTTTC. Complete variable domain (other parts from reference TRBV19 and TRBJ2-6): DGGITQSPKYLFRKEGQNVTLSCEQNLNHDAMYWYRQDPGQGLRLIYYSQIVNDFQKGDIAEGYSVSREKKESFPLTVTSAQKNPTAFYLCASSRLGVRGANVLTFGAGSRLTVL.

CDR3 sequence reads: CASSIAVNTEAFF. The CDR3 DNA reads as TGTGCCAGTAGTATAGCCGTGAACACTGAAGCTTTCTTT. The chain links TRBV19 to TRBJ1-1; D remains ambiguous. Germline CDR1 and CDR2: LNHDA and SQIVND (reference sequence). The germline V and J ends were trimmed by 1 base and 0 bases, with 3 bases remaining between them. This CDR3 has 13 amino acids.

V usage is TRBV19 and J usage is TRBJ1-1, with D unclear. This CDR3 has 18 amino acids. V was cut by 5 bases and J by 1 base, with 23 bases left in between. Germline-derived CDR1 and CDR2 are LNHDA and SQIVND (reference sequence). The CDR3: CASSLLFRQHNKNTEAFF. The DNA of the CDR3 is TGTGCCAGTAGTCTACTTTTCCGCCAGCATAATAAGAACACTGAAGCTTTCTTT.

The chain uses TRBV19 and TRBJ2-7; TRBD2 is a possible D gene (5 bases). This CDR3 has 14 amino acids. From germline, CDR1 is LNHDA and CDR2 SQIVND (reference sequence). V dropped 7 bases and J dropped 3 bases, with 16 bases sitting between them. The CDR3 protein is CASNRGPVDYEQYF. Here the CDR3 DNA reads TGTGCCAGTAATCGGGGTCCGGTGGACTACGAGCAGTACTTC.

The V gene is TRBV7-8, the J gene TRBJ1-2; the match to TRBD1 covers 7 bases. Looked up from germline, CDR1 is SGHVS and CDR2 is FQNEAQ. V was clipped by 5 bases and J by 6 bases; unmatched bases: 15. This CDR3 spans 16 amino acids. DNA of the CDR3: TGTGCCAGCAGCCAACCTAACCTGGTAGGGGGCGATGGCTACACCTTC. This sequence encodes CASSQPNLVGGDGYTF.

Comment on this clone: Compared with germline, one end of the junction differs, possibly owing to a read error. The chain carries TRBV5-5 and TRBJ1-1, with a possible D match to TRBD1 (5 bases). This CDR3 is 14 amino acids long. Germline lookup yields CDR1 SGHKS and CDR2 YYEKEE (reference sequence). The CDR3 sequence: CASSQDFGGTEAFF. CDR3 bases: TGCGCCAGCAGCCAAGATTTCGGGGGCACTGAAGCTTTCTTT.